The 3 T cell receptor beta chains presented below share a single source sample, sequenced in a study of blood T cell repertoires in COVID-19. TCRdb keeps only in-frame clones here, not all; method: immunoSEQ multiplex PCR. The table has tens of thousands of clones, around 87% seen once; the top ten hold approximately 5.1%. Material: peripheral blood. The receptors derive from a human donor in a cohort sampled during active COVID-19.

V gene TRBV9 combines with J gene TRBJ1-2, with a possible D match to TRBD1 (6 bases). The germline gives CDR1 SGDLS, CDR2 YYNGEE. Trimming stripped 4 bases from V and 7 bases from J, with 20 bases between. This CDR3 comprises 15 residues. The CDR3 sequence is CASSPEAGVFGGYTF. The CDR3 DNA is TGTGCCAGCAGCCCCGAGGCAGGGGTATTTGGTGGCTACACCTTC.

The chain couples TRBV6-2 or TRBV6-3 to TRBJ2-5, with D possibly being TRBD2 (5 bases). Trimming shortened V by 6 bases and J by 0 bases, and 11 bases separated the two germline ends. The V gene's germline CDR1 is MNHEY and CDR2 SVGEGT. There are 14 residues in the CDR3. Here the CDR3 DNA reads TGTGCCAGCAGCCCTGGACTGTACCAAGAGACCCAGTACTTC. Amino acid sequence: CASSPGLYQETQYF.

About this clone: Relative to the germline gene, one junction end is altered; a read error may explain this. The chain employs TRBV14 and TRBJ1-1, with TRBD1 identical over 7 bases. This CDR3 contains 12 residues. Germline V gene sequence: CDR1 SGHDN, CDR2 FVKESK. CDR3 sequence reads: CASLQGNSEAFF. CDR3 nucleotides: TGTGCCAGCCTACAGGGGAACTCTGAAGCTTTCTTT. The whole variable domain, filled in from reference TRBV14 and TRBJ1-1, reads EAGVTQFPSHSVIEKGQTVTLRCDPISGHDNLYWYRRVMGKEIKFLLHFVKESKQDESGMPNNRFLAERTGGTYSTLKVQPAELEDSGVYFCASLQGNSEAFFGQGTRLTVV.